The T cell receptor beta chain described here comes from a study of T cell repertoires in cytomegalovirus infection. The table lists this clonotype with a few counts. The antigen is unknown. TCRdb re-derived calls from the reads in MiXCR, one entry per CDR3 protein. Of 600,000 to 800,000 distinct CDR3 sequences listed, 20% to 25% were seen once; the top ten hold around 8%. Study-wide points: Summed public TCR beta family frequency identified CMV carriers bearing the relevant HLA.

Per the germline V gene, CDR1 is MNHEY and CDR2 is SVGAGI. V dropped 2 bases and J dropped 4; count of bases not matched to a gene: 4. The CDR3 covers 14 residues. The chain uses TRBV6-5 and TRBJ1-1; 7 nucleotides align to TRBD1. Sequenced sample: CD8+ T cells from PBMCs. The origin of this receptor is a human donor in good health (CMV status not recorded). Some clones in this sample may be carry-over from other donors' samples. CDR3 sequence reads: CASSYQGVFTEAFF. The CDR3 coding sequence is TGTGCCAGCAGTTACCAGGGGGTGTTCACTGAAGCTTTCTTT.